This is a list of T cell receptor delta chains from one sample in a study of human gamma delta and Vdelta1 T cells. These receptors have no known antigen. TCRdb repeated clone calling on the PCR reads with CATT. The data show roughly 13,000 delta-chain clones, about half seen once. The sequenced sample was Vdelta1 gamma-delta T cells from blood grown in culture (DOT cells). Receptor source: a human donor in good health. Both conserved end residues are part of each CDR3. A D gene is named only where the DNA matches it firmly. Size is stated for part of the rows, as once, few or many counts, or as a class when the clone is expanded.

TRDV1	TRDD3	-	TRDJ1	TGTGCTCTTGGGGAACTAGAAAAGTCCGGCGTACTGGGGGATGCACCGACCGATAAACTCATCTTT	CALGELEKSGVLGDAPTDKLIF
TRDV1	TRDD3	medium-sized	TRDJ1	TGTGCTCTCCAGCCGGCTCTTCAGGGGGATACGAGCACTTTTTACACCGATAAACTCATCTTT	CALQPALQGDTSTFYTDKLIF
TRDV1	TRDD3	few	TRDJ1	TGTGCTCTTGGGGAACGGACTGGGGGGTACACCGATAAACTCATCTTT	CALGERTGGYTDKLIF
TRDV1	TRDD3	few	TRDJ1	TGTGCTCTTGGGGAATGGATTAGGGACTCTGTATGGGGGATTTACACCGATAAACTCATCTTT	CALGEWIRDSVWGIYTDKLIF
TRDV1	TRDD3	-	TRDJ1	TGTGCTCTTGGGAGCGCACTACGATCCTACGCGGTACTGGGGGGTCCTGACACCGATAAACTCATCTTT	CALGSALRSYAVLGGPDTDKLIF
TRDV1	TRDD3	few	TRDJ1	TGTGCTCTTGGGGAATCGATACCTACGGGGGATACCCCCACCGATAAACTCATCTTT	CALGESIPTGDTPTDKLIF
TRDV1	TRDD3	-	TRDJ1	TGTGCTCTTCGAAAAAGGCCTGGGGGATACAACGCCGATAAACTCATCTTT	CALRKRPGGYNADKLIF
TRDV1	TRDD3	-	TRDJ3	TGTGCTCTTGGGGAAGATTCCTCACCTTCCTACACTGGGGGATACGACTCCCCGCGGGGGACCCGACAGATGTTTTTC	CALGEDSSPSYTGGYDSPRGTRQMFF
TRDV1	TRDD3	few	TRDJ2	TGTGCTCTTGGGGAAACCCGGCTAACTGGGGGATACCGACTATTAGGATTGACAGCACAACTCTTCTTT	CALGETRLTGGYRLLGLTAQLFF
TRDV1	TRDD3	-	TRDJ1	TGTGCTCTTGGGGAACGTGGGGGACGAATGTACACCGATAAACTCATCTTT	CALGERGGRMYTDKLIF
TRDV1	TRDD3	few	TRDJ1	TGTGCTCTTGGGGAACGTCAGGTACCTTTCTGGGGGATAAAGGTGACCGATAAACTCATCTTT	CALGERQVPFWGIKVTDKLIF
TRDV1	-	-	TRDJ1	TGTGCTCTTGGGGAACTCCCCGACCTTCCTTGGTTGGGGGAGAACTACACCGATAAACTCATCTTT	CALGELPDLPWLGENYTDKLIF
TRDV1	TRDD3	-	TRDJ1	TGTGCTCTTGCTCCAGCTAAAATTCGTGGGGGATACACAGAACTCATCTTT	CALAPAKIRGGYTELIF
TRDV1	TRDD3	few	TRDJ1	TGTGCTCTTGGGGATTCAACCATACTGGGGGATACAGCCACCGATAAACTCATCTTT	CALGDSTILGDTATDKLIF
TRDV1	TRDD2	few	TRDJ1	TGTGCTCTTGGGGAACCTTTCCTACCGGGGCTAACCGATAAACTCATCTTT	CALGEPFLPGLTDKLIF
TRDV1	-	-	TRDJ1	TGTGCTCTTGGGGATACCCTCACCCGGCGTCCCTTGGGGTATAAACTCATCTTT	CALGDTLTRRPLGYKLIF
TRDV1	-	-	TRDJ1	TGTGCTCTTGGGGAACAAAGTATCAGGGCGGGTAGGACCGATAAACTCATCTTT	CALGEQSIRAGRTDKLIF
TRDV1	TRDD3	few	TRDJ1	TGTGCTCTTGGGGAACCCCCCCTTCCTCTACTGGGGGATATATGGCGGTACACCGATAAACTCATCTTT	CALGEPPLPLLGDIWRYTDKLIF
TRDV1	-	medium-sized	TRDJ1	TGTGCTCTTGGGGAACAGGGGGACCTTCACACCGATAAACTCATCTTT	CALGEQGDLHTDKLIF
TRDV1	-	-	TRDJ1	TGTGCTCTTGGGGAAGTTATAATAGTTCCTACCCCTGGGGGGGCTACCGAAACCGATAAACTCATCTTT	CALGEVIIVPTPGGATETDKLIF
TRDV1	TRDD3	-	TRDJ1	TGTGCTCTTGGGGAACTGCCCCCATCTAAGAGAGCTCTGGGGGCTTTGTACACCGATAAACTCATCTTT	CALGELPPSKRALGALYTDKLIF
TRDV1	TRDD3	-	TRDJ1	TGTGCTCTTGGGGGGTACCGAACCGACTGGGGGATAGCTTACACCGATAAACTCATCTTT	CALGGYRTDWGIAYTDKLIF
TRDV1	TRDD3	few	TRDJ1	TGTGCTCTTGGACTACTGGGGGTCCCGTACACCGATAAACTCATCTTT	CALGLLGVPYTDKLIF
TRDV1	TRDD3	-	TRDJ1	TGTGCTCTTGGGGAAATAATAGGATCCCGCTTTGGGGGGGGATACGCGTATCCCTTATACACCGATAAACTCATCTTT	CALGEIIGSRFGGGYAYPLYTDKLIF
TRDV1	-	-	TRDJ1	TGTGCTCTTGGGGAACTTAGGTGCCTTCCTACGTCGGACTGGGGGACCTACACCGATAAACTCATCTTT	CALGELRCLPTSDWGTYTDKLIF
TRDV1	-	few	TRDJ1	TGTGCTCTTGGGGAACTGGGATGGGCGAACTACACCGATAAACTCATCTTT	CALGELGWANYTDKLIF
TRDV1	TRDD2	-	TRDJ1	TGTGCTCTTGGGGCTCCTTCCTACGGGGACGTGACCGATAAACTCATCTTT	CALGAPSYGDVTDKLIF
TRDV1	TRDD3	few	TRDJ1	TGTGCTCTTGGGGAACCAGACTTCCCGTCTGGGGGATCTACCGATAAACTCATCTTT	CALGEPDFPSGGSTDKLIF
TRDV1	-	-	TRDJ1	TGTGCTCTTGGGAGATCTAAGGGCCTGGGATTCACGAAGGGCACCGATAAACTCATCTTT	CALGRSKGLGFTKGTDKLIF
TRDV1	TRDD3	-	TRDJ1	TGTGCTCTTGGGGACCCGCATAACCTTTCCTGGGCCTGGGGGAAGAACACCGATAAACTCATCTTT	CALGDPHNLSWAWGKNTDKLIF
TRDV1	TRDD3	few	TRDJ3	TGTGCTCTTGGGGAACTAAAACCCAGGCCTTCAAGAGGGGGGAAGGTCCTGGGGGATACTAGCTGGGACACCCGACAGATGTTTTTC	CALGELKPRPSRGGKVLGDTSWDTRQMFF
TRDV1	TRDD3	-	TRDJ1	TGTGCTCTTGGGGAACCAAAGCAGACTGGGGGCCTTTACACCGATAAACTCATCTTT	CALGEPKQTGGLYTDKLIF
TRAV29/DV5	TRDD3	-	TRDJ1	TGTGCAGCAAGCGTTAGCTCTGGGGGAGAGTACACCGATAAACTCATCTTT	CAASVSSGGEYTDKLIF
TRDV1	TRDD2	few	TRDJ1	TGTGCTCTTGGGGAACCCCCGCCTAAAGGCCTTCCTACGCTATTGCCCCTGAAACTCATCTTT	CALGEPPPKGLPTLLPLKLIF
TRDV1	-	-	TRDJ1	TGTGCTCTTGGGGTCCTTTGGAAGAATCCTACTGGTCTGGGGCTATCCTTTTCCTACACCGATAAACTCATCTTT	CALGVLWKNPTGLGLSFSYTDKLIF
TRDV1	TRDD3	-	TRDJ1	TGTGCTCTTGGGGAACCCCCCGAGATGTGGGGGATTTCCGATAAACTCATCTTT	CALGEPPEMWGISDKLIF
TRDV1	TRDD3	-	TRDJ1	TGTGCTCTTGGGGAACTAGGAGGGAGTCCTACTGGTTCTACTGGGGGATATTTGAGATTCACCGATAAACTCATCTTT	CALGELGGSPTGSTGGYLRFTDKLIF
TRDV1	TRDD3	-	TRDJ1	TGTGCTCTTGGGGAAGATGGTCTGGGACAGCTGGGGGTCCCGTACACCGATAAACTCATCTTT	CALGEDGLGQLGVPYTDKLIF
TRDV1	TRDD3	-	TRDJ1	TGTGCTCTTGGGGAATCTCCTTTCCTACTACTGAACGGCGGGGGATACCCCACCGATAAACTCATCTTT	CALGESPFLLLNGGGYPTDKLIF
TRDV1	TRDD3	-	TRDJ1	TGTGCTCTTGGGGGATCCCCTACTGGGGATCTCGGTAAACTCATCTTT	CALGGSPTGDLGKLIF
TRDV1	-	few	TRDJ1	TGTGCTCTTGGGGAAGGATCTTCTCCGGCCTTCCTATTTTCTGGGGGATTCCAGTACACCGATAAACTCATCTTT	CALGEGSSPAFLFSGGFQYTDKLIF
TRDV1	TRDD3	-	TRDJ1	TGTGCTCTTGGGGAACGAAGGCCTTCCCGTGTACTGGGGGACCTTGAGTACACCGATAAACTCATCTTT	CALGERRPSRVLGDLEYTDKLIF
TRDV1	-	-	TRDJ2	TGTGCTCTTGGGGAATTAATTTCTCCTGCGACAGCACAACTCTTCTTT	CALGELISPATAQLFF
TRDV1	-	-	TRDJ1	TGTGCTCTTGGGGGATTCCTACGGGTGGGGGAGACTGAGACGCCTTACACCGATAAACTCATCTTT	CALGGFLRVGETETPYTDKLIF
TRDV1	TRDD3	few	TRDJ1	TGTGCTCTTGGGGCCCCCGATGTGGGGGACCCGTACACCGATAAACTCATCTTT	CALGAPDVGDPYTDKLIF
TRDV1	-	-	TRDJ1	TGTGCTCTTGGGGAACTGGTGCTACCTCCGAACACCGATAAACTCATCTTT	CALGELVLPPNTDKLIF
TRDV1	TRDD2	-	TRDJ1	TGTGCTCTTGGGGACCCCTCCTTCCTACGGGGGGATGGCGCGGGCACCGATAAACTCATCTTT	CALGDPSFLRGDGAGTDKLIF
TRDV1	TRDD3	-	TRDJ1	TGTGCTCTTGGGGAACGGGCTTCCCTACGACCCTTTACTGGGGGATACCCCTACACCGATAAACTCATCTTT	CALGERASLRPFTGGYPYTDKLIF
TRDV1	TRDD3	few	TRDJ1	TGTGCTCTTGGGGAACTTACAGCGATGAAGGGGGATACTCAGCCTAAACTCATCTTT	CALGELTAMKGDTQPKLIF
TRDV1	TRDD3	-	TRDJ1	TGTGCTCTTGGGGAACGAGAACTCTACGGAGGGGATATTCTAATCACCGATAAACTCATCTTT	CALGERELYGGDILITDKLIF
TRDV1	-	-	TRDJ1	TGTGCTCTTGGGGACTTAACGGGGAGGGATATGCGGCCAGACACCGATAAACTCATCTTT	CALGDLTGRDMRPDTDKLIF
TRDV1	-	few	TRDJ1	TGTGCTCTTGGGGAGCCTTATTCCGGTCCTAGGTACACCGATAAACTCATCTTT	CALGEPYSGPRYTDKLIF
TRDV1	TRDD3	-	TRDJ1	TGTGCTCTTGGGGAATTGAATGCCCTTTTTGGCTACGAGGTCTGGGGGAATAGGGCTAAACTCATCTTT	CALGELNALFGYEVWGNRAKLIF
TRDV1	-	medium-sized	TRDJ1	TGTGCTCTTGGGGAACAGGGACTGTCGGATACTTGGGGCACCGATAAACTCATCTTT	CALGEQGLSDTWGTDKLIF